This T cell receptor beta chain stems from a study of CD8+ T cells in alopecia areata (dated by TCRdb to about 2018). At the level of the whole study: The treated patients took part in an open-label pilot trial in which moderate-to-severe alopecia areata was treated with oral tofacitinib at 5 to 10 mg twice daily. Patients stayed on tofacitinib for 6 to 18 months and then had 6 months of follow-up off drug so that delayed response and recurrence could be assessed. High-throughput TCRbeta sequencing was used to examine T cell clonal expansion in alopecia areata in both the C3H/HeJ mouse model and human patients. Human TCRbeta sequencing covered scalp tissue and sorted CD4+ and CD8+ peripheral blood T cells from patchy and totalis/universalis alopecia areata patients and healthy controls. Biopsies were taken from tofacitinib-treated patients at baseline and again at 4 and 24 weeks into treatment, and several of those patients also had a later scalp biopsy. Clonality in the scalp was compared among normal scalp (n=4), patchy alopecia areata scalp (n=8), and alopecia totalis/universalis scalp (n=8). RNA was extracted with the PAXgene miRNA kit for fixed scalp, the miRNeasy kit for PBMCs, and the RNeasy kit for mouse skin. Amplification of TCRbeta CDR3 regions was done by immunoSEQ multiplex PCR using 35 Vbeta forward primers and 13 Jbeta reverse primers.

Study-wide conclusions, independent of this receptor: Compared with normal scalp, lesional scalp had higher clonality and more expanded CD8+ clones, particularly in alopecia totalis/universalis, a pattern that suggests antigenic drive. Compared with mice, TCR sequences shared between patients were less clear, possibly partly because of HLA diversity across the patient population. Scalp TCR repertoire analysis is complicated because resident alphabeta T cells in normal human skin are also sequenced, whereas mouse skin is dominated by gammadelta T cells.

A word on this clone: What antigen it recognizes has not been identified. Per-base qualities were not stored, and no clone one base away is much larger.

V is cut back by 1 base and J by 5 bases, with 6 bases in the junction unmatched. For CDR1 and CDR2, the germline V gene (reference sequence) lists SEHNR and FQNEAQ. Inclusive of the bounding cysteine and phenylalanine, the CDR3 is 15 residues long. Only CDR3 DNA remains: 45 bases, in frame from the first base. The time point label here, explained by the study, means: baseline before oral tofacitinib. Lesional scalp punch biopsies and peripheral blood were obtained from alopecia areata patients. PBMCs were separated by density centrifugation and stained for CD3, CD4 and CD8, after which CD4+ and CD8+ T cells were sorted on a FACSAria. The library came from the immunoSEQ multiplex PCR assay. To provide template for TCR sequencing, every sample had RNA extracted and reverse transcribed into cDNA. First-strand cDNA was synthesized using SuperScript III with a 2:1 mix of oligo-dT and random hexamers. A synthetic immune receptor repertoire was used to gauge amplification bias, and whatever bias remained was removed computationally. The paper's data handling went like this. Raw reads were preprocessed to remove errors, and CDR3 was defined by IMGT conventions from the conserved cysteine to phenylalanine. Clonality was computed by normalizing Shannon entropy by log2 of the number of productive unique TCRs and subtracting the result from 1. Whether each scalp clone was CD4 or CD8 was inferred by checking scalp TCRbeta sequences against the CD4 and CD8 repertoires from sorted blood. TCRdb re-hosts the immuneACCESS table, in-frame sequences only. Its copies lack some clones; in the studies checked, an unresolved V gene accounts for under half of them, and the cause for the rest is not known. V, J and clone size are those of that table, while D and trimming were read from the DNA. Recorded for this sample are some 130,000 clones; about 47% of them occurred a single time. The top ten constitute 18% of the sample.

Sequenced material: CD8+ T cells sorted from blood, taken at week 0. The sequence is built from TRBV7-9 and TRBJ2-3, with 7 bases aligning to TRBD1. The sequence was obtained from a human donor with alopecia areata. CDR3 region: CASSLDRGRVDTQYF. The DNA sequence is TGTGCCAGCAGCTTAGACAGGGGACGGGTAGATACGCAGTATTTT.